This TCR beta chain stems from a study of blood T cell repertoires in COVID-19. Germline assignment: CDR1 SNHLY and CDR2 FYNNEI. V was trimmed by 8 bases and J by 4 bases, leaving 11 bases between them. The CDR3 is 12 residues long. Original analysis: Using reference gene primer amplification, nucleated cell counts were estimated. Repertoires were generated with immunoSEQ multiplex PCR, while TCRdb's copy carries only in-frame clones and drops some. That table is the source of V, J and clone size, and D and trimming were worked out from the DNA. The sample lists about 36,000 clones, 88% occurring once.

This clonotype was obtained from a human donor in a cohort sampled during active COVID-19. The sample was peripheral blood. The chain combines TRBV2 with TRBJ1-1; D is possibly TRBD1 (6 bases). CDR3 residues: CASLRGGTEAFF. CDR3 sequence (DNA): TGTGCCAGCCTCAGGGGCGGCACTGAAGCTTTCTTT.